The TCR beta chain under discussion was sequenced for a study of blood T cell repertoires in COVID-19. Study-wide background: Donors in the United States, Italy and Spain gave samples during acute or convalescent COVID-19.

V shed 3 bases and J shed 4 bases, with 12 bases lying between them. Germline-derived CDR1 and CDR2 are LNHDA and SQIVND (reference sequence). The length of the CDR3 is 14 residues. Clones were sequenced by immunoSEQ multiplex PCR, and TCRdb holds only the in-frame ones, with some missing. Found here are roughly 350,000 clones, approximately 92% of them singletons; the top ten hold about 18%. Recovery among Cohort 3 donors was established by two negative PCRs, clearance, or symptom resolution. The chain links TRBV19 to TRBJ1-2, with a weak D call TRBD1 (6 bases). What was sequenced was PBMCs or T cells enriched from blood (not recorded which). This clonotype was obtained from a woman in her twenties or thirties who had recovered from COVID-19. DNA for the CDR3: TGTGCCAGTAGTATCAATTGGGACACCTATGGCTACACCTTC. Amino acid sequence: CASSINWDTYGYTF.